These T cell receptor beta chains were read from a single sample in a study of blood T cell repertoires in COVID-19. The protocol was immunoSEQ multiplex PCR, while the TCRdb copy is restricted to in-frame clones and leaves out a portion. There are around 370,000 clones in the sample; 90% occur only once, and approximately 6.2% lies in the top ten. Sequenced sample: peripheral blood. The source is a young man with active or convalescent COVID-19. The CDR3 runs from the conserved cysteine through the conserved F or W. The D gene is left open where the match is weak. Size is stated for part of the rows, as once, few or many counts, or as a class when the clone is expanded.

v_call	d_call	clone_size	j_call	cdr3_nt	cdr3_aa
TRBV7-9	-	-	TRBJ2-1	TGTGCCAGCAGCCCCGTTCAGGACATACACAATGAGCAGTTCTTC	CASSPVQDIHNEQFF
TRBV5-6	-	-	TRBJ1-5	TGTGCCAGCAGCTTTGGTGGGGGCCAATGGAGCAATCAGCCCCAGCATTTT	CASSFGGGQWSNQPQHF
TRBV19	TRBD2	-	TRBJ2-1	TGTGCCAGTAGTCGGCTAGCGGGAGACAATGAGCAGTTCTTC	CASSRLAGDNEQFF
TRBV6-6	TRBD1	few	TRBJ1-5	TGTGCCAGCAGCGTCAGGGGGGTTGGCAATCAGCCCCAGCATTTT	CASSVRGVGNQPQHF
TRBV7-6	-	few	TRBJ2-2	TGTGCCAGCAGCTTAGCCAGGCAGGCGAACACCGGGGAGCTGTTTTTT	CASSLARQANTGELFF
TRBV5-6	-	once	TRBJ1-1	TGTGCCAGCAGCTTGGTAATCCAGGCCCAGATGAACACTGAAGCTTTCTTT	CASSLVIQAQMNTEAFF
TRBV18	TRBD2	-	TRBJ2-5	TGTGCCAGCTCACCACCGGGACTAGCGGGAGAAGAGACCCAGTACTTC	CASSPPGLAGEETQYF
TRBV9	TRBD1	-	TRBJ2-1	TGTGCCAGCAGCCCCAGGGGGTCCCCAACTTACAATGAGCAGTTCTTC	CASSPRGSPTYNEQFF
TRBV11-3	TRBD1	-	TRBJ2-2	TGTGCCAGCAGCACCGGGACAGGGGTCACCGGGGAGCTGTTTTTT	CASSTGTGVTGELFF
TRBV23-1	-	few	TRBJ1-4	TGCGCCGGAAAACAGGGTCCTAGGGCGATTGGTGAGATAAAACTGTTTTTT	CAGKQGPRAIGEIKLFF
TRBV7-8	-	-	TRBJ1-5	TGTGCCAGCAGCTTAGTGGGGTCAACAGGTTTGGGCAATCAGCCCCAGCATTTT	CASSLVGSTGLGNQPQHF
TRBV4-1	-	-	TRBJ2-7	TGCGCCAGCAGCCAAGATAAACTAGCCTACGAGCAGTACTTC	CASSQDKLAYEQYF
TRBV6-5	-	-	TRBJ1-2	TGTGCCAGCAGTTACTCGACAGCCGGAATAGACGGCTACACCTTC	CASSYSTAGIDGYTF
TRBV7-6	TRBD1	-	TRBJ1-5	TGTGCCAGCAGCTTATGGGGTGGTATCGGGACAGGGAATCAGCCCCAGCATTTT	CASSLWGGIGTGNQPQHF
TRBV4-3	-	once	TRBJ2-1	TGCGCCAGCAGCCAAGAGGGCGTCTCCTACAATGAGCAGTTCTTC	CASSQEGVSYNEQFF
TRBV28	TRBD1	-	TRBJ2-7	TGTGCCAGCAGTTCCCCGCCCGGGACAGGGGGCTACGAGCAGTACTTC	CASSSPPGTGGYEQYF
TRBV7-2	TRBD2	-	TRBJ2-7	TGTGCCAGCAGCTTCAGCGGGAGAAATGACGAGCAGTACTTC	CASSFSGRNDEQYF
TRBV9	-	-	TRBJ1-6	TGTGCCAGCAGCACGACAGGCCAACCCCTCCACTTT	CASSTTGQPLHF
TRBV7-9	-	-	TRBJ2-1	TGTGCCAGCAGCTTCAGACGACTAGTGCGCAATGATGAGCAGTTCTTC	CASSFRRLVRNDEQFF
TRBV27	TRBD1	-	TRBJ1-5	TGTGCCAGCAGTCTAAGGACAGGGGGGAATCAGCCCCAGCATTTT	CASSLRTGGNQPQHF
TRBV5-1	TRBD1	-	TRBJ2-3	TGCGCCAGCAGCTGGACAGGGTTCACAGATACGCAGTATTTT	CASSWTGFTDTQYF
TRBV12-3/TRBV12-4	-	few	TRBJ1-1	TGTGCCAGCAGTTTTAGGGGGAACACTGAAGCTTTCTTT	CASSFRGNTEAFF
TRBV27	TRBD2	-	TRBJ2-2	TGTGCCAGCGGATTGATCGGGGGCGGGAGGGCCGTAACCGGGGAGCTGTTTTTT	CASGLIGGGRAVTGELFF
TRBV18	-	-	TRBJ2-1	TGTGCCAGCTCACCAACCCCAGACAGGTCTGGGTATGAGCAGTTCTTC	CASSPTPDRSGYEQFF
TRBV7-2	-	-	TRBJ2-7	TGTGCCAGCTACTCGGTATACTACGAGCAGTACTTC	CASYSVYYEQYF
TRBV6-2/TRBV6-3	-	-	TRBJ2-1	TGTGCCAGCAGTATACTGGGCGACTCCTACAATGAGCAGTTCTTC	CASSILGDSYNEQFF
TRBV9	-	-	TRBJ2-2	TGTGCCAGCAGCGTAGGTGGGGCGGCCGGGGAGCTGTTTTTT	CASSVGGAAGELFF
TRBV28	-	-	TRBJ1-2	TGTGCCAGCACCCCCGAACCGGTTCGGGATTATGGCTACACCTTC	CASTPEPVRDYGYTF
TRBV27	TRBD2	-	TRBJ2-3	TGTGCCAGCAGTTACGGGGGGGCGGATACGCAGTATTTT	CASSYGGADTQYF
TRBV5-1	-	-	TRBJ2-7	TGCGCCAGCAGCTTGGTGGCAACCTACGAGCAGTACTTC	CASSLVATYEQYF
TRBV6-5	-	-	TRBJ1-5	TGTGCCAGCAGTTACGACAGGTTAAGCAATCAGCCCCAGCATTTT	CASSYDRLSNQPQHF
TRBV25-1	-	-	TRBJ1-3	TGTGCCAGCAGTGAATCAAAACGAGCGGGAAACACCATATATTTT	CASSESKRAGNTIYF
TRBV28	TRBD1	-	TRBJ2-1	TGTGCCAGCAGTCCCGAACCCGGGACAGGGGGCAATGAGCAGTTCTTC	CASSPEPGTGGNEQFF
TRBV5-1	TRBD1	-	TRBJ1-4	TGCGCCAGCAGCTCGACAGGACAGGGCGGCGGGGAAAAACTGTTTTTT	CASSSTGQGGGEKLFF
TRBV5-6	TRBD1	once	TRBJ1-6	TGTGCCAGCAGCCCCGACAGGGCGGCCTCACCCCTCCACTTT	CASSPDRAASPLHF
TRBV4-3	-	-	TRBJ2-2	TGCGCCAGCAGCCGGGCGGCAGGGTCGGCCACCGGGGAGCTGTTTTTT	CASSRAAGSATGELFF
TRBV9	-	-	TRBJ2-1	TGTGCCAGCAGCGTAGGCGGCAGCGACAATGAGCAGTTCTTC	CASSVGGSDNEQFF
TRBV5-6	-	-	TRBJ1-3	TGTGCCAGCAGCCGTTGGGGGCCCTCTGGAAACACCATATATTTT	CASSRWGPSGNTIYF
TRBV19	TRBD2	-	TRBJ2-7	TGTGCCATTTCCCGGGGGGTCTACGAGCAGTACTTC	CAISRGVYEQYF
TRBV28	TRBD2	-	TRBJ2-7	TGTGCCAGCAGATCGCTAGCGGGGGCATTCTACGAGCAGTACTTC	CASRSLAGAFYEQYF
TRBV28	TRBD1	-	TRBJ2-7	TGTGCCAGCAAATGGACAGGGGATACTTACGAGCAGTACTTC	CASKWTGDTYEQYF
TRBV28	-	-	TRBJ1-4	TGTGCCAGCACCCGGGACCAGGGGCAGAATGAAAAACTGTTTTTT	CASTRDQGQNEKLFF
TRBV29-1	-	-	TRBJ2-1	TGCAGCGCCGCCCCAGACAATGAGCAGTTCTTC	CSAAPDNEQFF
TRBV28	-	once	TRBJ1-3	TGTGCCAGCAGCACCACAGGAAACACCATATATTTT	CASSTTGNTIYF
TRBV2	-	-	TRBJ2-5	TGTGCCAGCAGTGAGAGGGTTAGCCGGATGACCCAGTACTTC	CASSERVSRMTQYF
TRBV5-8	TRBD1	-	TRBJ1-2	TGTGCCAGCAGCGTGAGGGGACAGGGGAATGGCTACACCTTC	CASSVRGQGNGYTF
TRBV11-1	-	-	TRBJ1-5	TGTGCCAGCAGCGAGGGAAAATTGAGCAATCAGCCCCAGCATTTT	CASSEGKLSNQPQHF
TRBV6-2/TRBV6-3	-	-	TRBJ2-3	TGTGCCAGCAGTTACTACGCGGGCGGGCACACAGATACGCAGTATTTT	CASSYYAGGHTDTQYF